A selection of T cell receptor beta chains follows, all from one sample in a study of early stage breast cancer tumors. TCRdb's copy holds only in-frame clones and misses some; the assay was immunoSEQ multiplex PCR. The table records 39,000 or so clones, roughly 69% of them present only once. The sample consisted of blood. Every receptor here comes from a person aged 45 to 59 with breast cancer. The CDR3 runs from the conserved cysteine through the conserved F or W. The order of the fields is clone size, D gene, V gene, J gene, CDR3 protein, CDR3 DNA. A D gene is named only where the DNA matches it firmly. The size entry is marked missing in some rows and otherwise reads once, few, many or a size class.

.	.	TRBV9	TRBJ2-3	CASSVDLGGDTQYF	TGTGCCAGCAGCGTGGACTTGGGGGGTGATACGCAGTATTTT
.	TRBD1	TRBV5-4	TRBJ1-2	CASSPSGTGDGYTF	TGTGCCAGCAGTCCTTCCGGGACAGGGGATGGCTACACCTTC
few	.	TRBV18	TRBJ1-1	CASSLDLNTEAFF	TGTGCCAGCTCCCTGGACTTGAACACTGAAGCTTTCTTT
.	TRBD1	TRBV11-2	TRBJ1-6	CASSYRTGRNSPLHF	TGTGCCAGCAGCTACCGGACAGGGAGAAATTCACCCCTCCACTTT
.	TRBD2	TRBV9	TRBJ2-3	CASSPYWILAGGPSTDTQYF	TGTGCCAGCAGCCCCTACTGGATCCTAGCGGGAGGCCCTAGCACAGATACGCAGTATTTT
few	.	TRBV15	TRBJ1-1	CATSRDKGVNTEAFF	TGTGCCACCAGCAGAGATAAGGGGGTGAACACTGAAGCTTTCTTT
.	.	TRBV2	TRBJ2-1	CASTETRSYNEQFF	TGTGCCAGCACCGAGACTAGGTCCTACAATGAGCAGTTCTTC
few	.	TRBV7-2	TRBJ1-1	CASSSQGNTEAFF	TGTGCCAGCAGCTCCCAGGGGAACACTGAAGCTTTCTTT
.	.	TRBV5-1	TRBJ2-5	CASSSWGQAKETQYF	TGCGCCAGCAGCAGTTGGGGGCAGGCAAAGGAGACCCAGTACTTC
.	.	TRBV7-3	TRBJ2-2	CASSFGTPGAGELFF	TGTGCCAGCAGCTTCGGGACTCCTGGGGCCGGGGAGCTGTTTTTT
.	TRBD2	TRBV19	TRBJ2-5	CASSAWFAGGRETQYF	TGTGCCAGTAGTGCCTGGTTTGCGGGAGGGCGGGAGACCCAGTACTTC
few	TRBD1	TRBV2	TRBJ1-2	CASTPGGTGLNYGYTF	TGTGCCAGCACCCCGGGGGGGACAGGGTTAAACTATGGCTACACCTTC
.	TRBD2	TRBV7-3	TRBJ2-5	CASSLVGGSGTQETQYF	TGTGCCAGCAGCTTAGTTGGGGGTAGCGGGACGCAAGAGACCCAGTACTTC
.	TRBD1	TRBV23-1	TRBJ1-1	CARGTEADTEAFF	TGCGCCAGGGGGACAGAGGCGGACACTGAAGCTTTCTTT
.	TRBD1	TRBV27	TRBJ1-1	CASSFTGTGRTEAFF	TGTGCCAGCAGTTTTACCGGGACAGGGCGAACTGAAGCTTTCTTT
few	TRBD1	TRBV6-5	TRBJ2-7	CASSPPFGQGYEQYF	TGTGCCAGCAGTCCCCCTTTCGGACAGGGATACGAGCAGTACTTC
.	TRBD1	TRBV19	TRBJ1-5	CASSIDRQGANQPQHF	TGTGCCAGTAGTATAGATCGGCAGGGGGCGAATCAGCCCCAGCATTTT
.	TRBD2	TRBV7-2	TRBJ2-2	CASRGGHAGADGELFF	TGTGCCAGCAGGGGCGGGCATGCGGGAGCTGACGGGGAGCTGTTTTTT
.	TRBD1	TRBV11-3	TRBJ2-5	CASSQGQGALSETQYF	TGTGCCAGCAGCCAGGGACAGGGGGCGCTTTCCGAGACCCAGTACTTC
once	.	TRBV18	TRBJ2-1	CASSLTGFSYNEQFF	TGTGCCAGCTCATTAACAGGGTTTTCCTACAATGAGCAGTTCTTC
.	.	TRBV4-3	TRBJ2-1	CASSRALTAGNEQFF	TGCGCCAGCAGCCGGGCGTTGACGGCTGGGAATGAGCAGTTCTTC
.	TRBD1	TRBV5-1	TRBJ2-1	CASSLEGQGAGNEQFF	TGCGCCAGCAGCTTGGAGGGACAGGGGGCCGGGAATGAGCAGTTCTTC
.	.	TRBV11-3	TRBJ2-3	CASSLDGGTDTQYF	TGTGCCAGCAGCTTAGACGGAGGCACAGATACGCAGTATTTT
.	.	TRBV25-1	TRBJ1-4	CASSESRWGEEKLFF	TGTGCCAGCAGTGAATCCAGGTGGGGGGAGGAAAAACTGTTTTTT
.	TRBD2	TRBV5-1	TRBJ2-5	CASSLVLAGVYETQYF	TGCGCCAGCAGCTTGGTTCTAGCGGGGGTGTACGAGACCCAGTACTTC
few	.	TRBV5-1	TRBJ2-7	CASSLGRAYEQYF	TGCGCCAGCAGCTTGGGCAGGGCCTACGAGCAGTACTTC
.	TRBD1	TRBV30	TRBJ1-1	CAWGRDSNTEAFF	TGTGCCTGGGGGCGGGACAGCAACACTGAAGCTTTCTTT
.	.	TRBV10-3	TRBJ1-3	CAIKEFSGNTIYF	TGTGCCATCAAGGAGTTCTCTGGAAACACCATATATTTT
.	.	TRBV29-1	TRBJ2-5	CSVDGQLKQQETQYF	TGCAGCGTTGACGGACAGTTAAAACAGCAAGAGACCCAGTACTTC
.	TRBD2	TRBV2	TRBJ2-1	CASSEEAGVYNEQFF	TGTGCCAGCAGTGAAGAAGCGGGAGTTTACAATGAGCAGTTCTTC
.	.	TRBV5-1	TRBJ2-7	CASSLNPEAYEQYF	TGCGCCAGCAGCTTAAACCCGGAGGCCTACGAGCAGTACTTC
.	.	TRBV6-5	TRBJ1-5	CASRSGYSNQPQHF	TGTGCCAGCAGGTCAGGATATAGCAATCAGCCCCAGCATTTT
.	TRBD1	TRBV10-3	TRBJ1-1	CAIMADRRPEAFF	TGTGCCATCATGGCGGACAGGCGGCCTGAAGCTTTCTTT
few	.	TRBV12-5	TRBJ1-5	CASADSYSNQPQHF	TGTGCTAGTGCTGACAGCTATAGCAATCAGCCCCAGCATTTT
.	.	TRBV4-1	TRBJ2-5	CASSLPEGWETQYF	TGCGCCAGCAGCCTTCCGGAGGGGTGGGAGACCCAGTACTTC
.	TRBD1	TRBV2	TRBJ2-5	CASREDRQETQYF	TGTGCCAGCAGAGAGGACAGGCAAGAGACCCAGTACTTC
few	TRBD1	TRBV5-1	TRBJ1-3	CASSLQGWVSGNTIYF	TGCGCCAGCAGCTTACAGGGGTGGGTCTCTGGAAACACCATATATTTT
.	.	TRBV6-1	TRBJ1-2	CASSGSGLSDGYTF	TGTGCCAGCAGTGGCTCAGGGCTGTCAGATGGCTACACCTTC
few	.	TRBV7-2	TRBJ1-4	CASSLATGRNEKLFF	TGTGCCAGCAGCTTAGCCACAGGGCGGAATGAAAAACTGTTTTTT
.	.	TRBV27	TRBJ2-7	CASSLSTGRGYEQYF	TGTGCCAGCAGTTTATCGACAGGTAGAGGCTACGAGCAGTACTTC
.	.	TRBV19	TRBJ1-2	CASRDKNYGYTF	TGTGCCAGTAGGGACAAGAACTATGGCTACACCTTC
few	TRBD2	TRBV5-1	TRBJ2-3	CASSLAGVGTDTQYF	TGCGCCAGCAGCTTAGCGGGAGTAGGCACAGATACGCAGTATTTT
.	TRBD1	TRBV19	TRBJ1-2	CASSLQGADYGYTF	TGTGCCAGTAGTCTACAGGGGGCGGACTATGGCTACACCTTC
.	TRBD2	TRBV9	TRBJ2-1	CASSVDVGGAEQFF	TGTGCCAGCAGCGTAGACGTCGGGGGGGCTGAGCAGTTCTTC
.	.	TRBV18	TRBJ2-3	CAIKGHRGDTQYF	TGTGCCATCAAAGGCCACCGCGGGGATACGCAGTATTTT
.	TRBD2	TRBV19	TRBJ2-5	CASSIDGRAHETQYF	TGTGCCAGTAGTATAGACGGGAGGGCACATGAGACCCAGTACTTC
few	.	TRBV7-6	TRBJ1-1	CASSPSTGWNTEAFF	TGTGCCAGCAGCCCGTCGACAGGTTGGAACACTGAAGCTTTCTTT
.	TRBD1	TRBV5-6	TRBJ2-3	CASSLGTGDTDTQYF	TGTGCCAGCAGCTTGGGGACAGGGGACACAGATACGCAGTATTTT
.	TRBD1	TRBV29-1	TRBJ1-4	CSVELSRDSEKLFF	TGCAGCGTCGAACTATCTAGGGACAGTGAAAAACTGTTTTTT
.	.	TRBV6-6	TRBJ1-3	CASSSRFTSGNTIYF	TGTGCCAGCAGTTCCAGGTTTACCTCTGGAAACACCATATATTTT
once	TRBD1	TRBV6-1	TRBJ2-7	CASSERRTGSSYEQYF	TGTGCCAGCAGTGAACGGAGGACAGGGAGCTCCTACGAGCAGTACTTC
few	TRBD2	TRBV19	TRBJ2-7	CASSWTSGTFEQYF	TGTGCCAGTAGTTGGACTAGCGGGACGTTCGAGCAGTACTTC
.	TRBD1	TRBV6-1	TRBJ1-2	CASSEQGQGANGYTF	TGTGCCAGCAGTGAACAGGGACAGGGGGCAAATGGCTACACCTTC
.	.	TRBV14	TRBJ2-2	CASSRNQGTGELFF	TGTGCCAGCAGCCGTAACCAGGGGACCGGGGAGCTGTTTTTT